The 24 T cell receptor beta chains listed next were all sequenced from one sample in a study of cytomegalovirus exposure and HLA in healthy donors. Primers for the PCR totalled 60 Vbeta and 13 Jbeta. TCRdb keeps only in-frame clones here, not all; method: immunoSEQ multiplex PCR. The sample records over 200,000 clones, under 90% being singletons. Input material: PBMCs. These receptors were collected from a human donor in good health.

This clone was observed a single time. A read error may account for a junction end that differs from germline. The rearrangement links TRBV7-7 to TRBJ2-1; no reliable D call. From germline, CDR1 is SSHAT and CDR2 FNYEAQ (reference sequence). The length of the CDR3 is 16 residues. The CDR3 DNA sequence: TGTGCTAGCAGCTTAGAATTCCGCCTAGCCTACAATGAGCAGTTCTTC. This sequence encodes CASSLEFRLAYNEQFF.

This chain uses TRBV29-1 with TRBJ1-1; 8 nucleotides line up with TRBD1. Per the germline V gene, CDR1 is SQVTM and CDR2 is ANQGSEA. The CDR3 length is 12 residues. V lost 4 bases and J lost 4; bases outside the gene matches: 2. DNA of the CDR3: TGCAGCGTTGCAGGGGGCCTCACTGAAGCTTTCTTT. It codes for CSVAGGLTEAFF.

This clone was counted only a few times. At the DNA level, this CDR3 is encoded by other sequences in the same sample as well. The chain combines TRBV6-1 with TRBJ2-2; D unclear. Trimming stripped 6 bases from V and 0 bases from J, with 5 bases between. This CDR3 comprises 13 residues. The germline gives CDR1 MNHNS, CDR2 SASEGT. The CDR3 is CASSPSNTGELFF. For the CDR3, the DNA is TGTGCCAGCAGCCCCTCGAACACCGGGGAGCTGTTTTTT.

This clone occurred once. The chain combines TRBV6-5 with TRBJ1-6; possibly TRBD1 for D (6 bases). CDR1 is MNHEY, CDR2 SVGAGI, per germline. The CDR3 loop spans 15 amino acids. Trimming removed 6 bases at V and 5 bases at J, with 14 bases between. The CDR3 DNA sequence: TGTGCCAGCAGAACAGGGACATTTCATAATTCACCCCTCCACTTT. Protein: CASRTGTFHNSPLHF.

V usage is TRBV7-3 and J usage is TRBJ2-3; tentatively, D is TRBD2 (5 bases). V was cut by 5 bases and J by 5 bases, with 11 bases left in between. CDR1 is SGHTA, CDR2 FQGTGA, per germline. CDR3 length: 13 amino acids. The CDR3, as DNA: TGTGCCAGCAGCGATGGGAGAATAGATACGCAGTATTTT. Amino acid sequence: CASSDGRIDTQYF.

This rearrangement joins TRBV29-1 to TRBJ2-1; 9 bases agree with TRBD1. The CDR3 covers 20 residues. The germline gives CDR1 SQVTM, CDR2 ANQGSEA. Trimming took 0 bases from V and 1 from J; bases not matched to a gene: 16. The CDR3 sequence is CSVEDWDRAGGGGSYNEQFF. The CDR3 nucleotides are TGCAGCGTTGAAGACTGGGACAGGGCAGGGGGGGGAGGGTCCTACAATGAGCAGTTCTTC.

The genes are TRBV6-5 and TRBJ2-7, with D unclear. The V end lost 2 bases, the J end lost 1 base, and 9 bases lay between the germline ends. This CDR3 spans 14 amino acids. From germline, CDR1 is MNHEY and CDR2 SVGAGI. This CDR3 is CASSYGPSSYEQYF. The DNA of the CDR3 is TGTGCCAGCAGTTACGGTCCTAGTTCCTACGAGCAGTACTTC.

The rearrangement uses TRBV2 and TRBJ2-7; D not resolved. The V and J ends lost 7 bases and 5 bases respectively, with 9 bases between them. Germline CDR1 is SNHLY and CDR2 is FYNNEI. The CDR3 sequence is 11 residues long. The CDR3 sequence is CASTIQDEQYF. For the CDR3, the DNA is TGTGCCAGCACTATTCAAGACGAGCAGTACTTC.

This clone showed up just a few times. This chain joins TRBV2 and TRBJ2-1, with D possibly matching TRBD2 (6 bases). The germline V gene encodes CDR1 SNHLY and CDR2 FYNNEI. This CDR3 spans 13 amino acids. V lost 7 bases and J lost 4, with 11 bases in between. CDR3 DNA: TGTGCCAGCAAGGTCGGGAGTTACAATGAGCAGTTCTTC. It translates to CASKVGSYNEQFF.

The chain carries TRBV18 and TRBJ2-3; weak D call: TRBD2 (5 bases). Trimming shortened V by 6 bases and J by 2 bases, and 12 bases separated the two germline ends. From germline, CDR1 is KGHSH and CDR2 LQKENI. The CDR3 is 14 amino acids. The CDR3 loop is CASSRTGDTDTQYF. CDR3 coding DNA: TGTGCCAGCTCTCGGACTGGAGACACAGATACGCAGTATTTT.

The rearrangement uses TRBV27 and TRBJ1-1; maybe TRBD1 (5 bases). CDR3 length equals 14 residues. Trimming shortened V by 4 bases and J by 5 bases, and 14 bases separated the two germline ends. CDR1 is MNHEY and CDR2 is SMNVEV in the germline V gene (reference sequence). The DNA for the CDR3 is TGTGCCAGCAGTTCCCAAGCAGGGCGAACTGAAGCTTTCTTT. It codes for CASSSQAGRTEAFF.

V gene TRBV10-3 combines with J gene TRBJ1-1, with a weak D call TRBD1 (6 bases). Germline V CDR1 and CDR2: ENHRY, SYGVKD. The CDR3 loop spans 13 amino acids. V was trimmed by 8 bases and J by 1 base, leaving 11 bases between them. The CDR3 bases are TGTGCCATCTTGGGGGGGGCGAACACTGAAGCTTTCTTT. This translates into CAILGGANTEAFF.

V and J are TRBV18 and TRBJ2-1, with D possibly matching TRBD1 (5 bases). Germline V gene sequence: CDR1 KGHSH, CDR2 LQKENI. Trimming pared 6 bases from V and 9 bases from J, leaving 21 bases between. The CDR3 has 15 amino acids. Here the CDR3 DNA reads TGTGCCAGCTCCCCCAGGGATTTCGGGCTGCCTGAGCAGTTCTTC. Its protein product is CASSPRDFGLPEQFF.

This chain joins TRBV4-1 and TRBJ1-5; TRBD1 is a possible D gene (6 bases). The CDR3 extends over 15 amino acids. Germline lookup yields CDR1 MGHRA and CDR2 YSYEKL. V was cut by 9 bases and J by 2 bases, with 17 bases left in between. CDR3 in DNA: TGCGCCAGTAATACAGGGATACATGGCAATCAGCCCCAGCATTTT. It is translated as CASNTGIHGNQPQHF.

The CDR3 region is CSVSSGNYEQYF. CDR3 in DNA: TGCAGCGTATCTAGCGGAAACTACGAGCAGTACTTC. This rearrangement joins TRBV29-1 to TRBJ2-7, with 7 bases matching TRBD2. Germline lookup yields CDR1 SQVTM and CDR2 ANQGSEA. The V segment lost 6 bases and the J segment 3 bases; nucleotides outside the gene matches: 5. This CDR3 region has 12 residues.

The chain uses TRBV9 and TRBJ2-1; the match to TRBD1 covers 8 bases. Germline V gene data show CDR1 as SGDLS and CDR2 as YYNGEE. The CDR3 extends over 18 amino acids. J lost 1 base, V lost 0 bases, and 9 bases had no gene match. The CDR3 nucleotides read TGTGCCAGCAGCGTAGGAGGACAGGGAGGCCCTTCCTACAATGAGCAGTTCTTC. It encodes CASSVGGQGGPSYNEQFF. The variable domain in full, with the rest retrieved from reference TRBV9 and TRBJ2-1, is DSGVTQTPKHLITATGQRVTLRCSPRSGDLSVYWYQQSLDQGLQFLIQYYNGEERAKGNILERFSAQQFPDLHSELNLSSLELGDSALYFCASSVGGQGGPSYNEQFFGPGTRLTVL.

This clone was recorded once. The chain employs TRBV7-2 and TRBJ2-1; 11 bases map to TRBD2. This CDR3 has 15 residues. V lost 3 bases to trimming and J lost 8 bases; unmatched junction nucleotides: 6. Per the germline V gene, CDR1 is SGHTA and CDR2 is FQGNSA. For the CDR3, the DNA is TGTGCCAGCAGCTTTAGTAGCGGGAGGGTCTATGAGCAGTTCTTC. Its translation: CASSFSSGRVYEQFF. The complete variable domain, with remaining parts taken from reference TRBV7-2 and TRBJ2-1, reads GAGVSQSPSNKVTEKGKDVELRCDPISGHTALYWYRQSLGQGLEFLIYFQGNSAPDKSGLPSDRFSAERTGGSVSTLTIQRTQQEDSAVYLCASSFSSGRVYEQFFGPGTRLTVL.

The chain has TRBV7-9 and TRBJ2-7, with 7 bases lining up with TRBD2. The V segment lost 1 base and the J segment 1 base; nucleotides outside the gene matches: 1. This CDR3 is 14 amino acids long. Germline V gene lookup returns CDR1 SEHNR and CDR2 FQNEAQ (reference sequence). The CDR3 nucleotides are TGTGCCAGCAGCTTAGGCGGGAGATCCTACGAGCAGTACTTC. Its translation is CASSLGGRSYEQYF.

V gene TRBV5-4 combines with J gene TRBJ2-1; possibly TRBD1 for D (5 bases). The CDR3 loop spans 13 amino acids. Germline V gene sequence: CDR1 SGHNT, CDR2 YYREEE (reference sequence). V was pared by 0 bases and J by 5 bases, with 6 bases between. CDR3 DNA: TGTGCCAGCAGCTTGGGCAGGGACAATGAGCAGTTCTTC. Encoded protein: CASSLGRDNEQFF.

The CDR3 here is CASSSRLARYNEQFF. For the CDR3, the DNA is TGTGCCAGCAGCTCCAGACTAGCCAGGTACAATGAGCAGTTCTTC. The chain links TRBV13 to TRBJ2-1, with 7 bases that match TRBD2. Germline V gene lookup returns CDR1 PRHDT and CDR2 FYEKMQ (reference sequence). The CDR3 extends over 15 amino acids. Trimming took 4 bases from V and 4 from J; bases not matched to a gene: 7.

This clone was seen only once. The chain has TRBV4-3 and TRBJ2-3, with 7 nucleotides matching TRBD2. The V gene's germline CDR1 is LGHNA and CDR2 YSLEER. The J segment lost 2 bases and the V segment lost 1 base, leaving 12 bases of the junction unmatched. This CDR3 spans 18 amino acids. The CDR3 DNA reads TGCGCCAGCAGCCAAGTTTCCCACACTAGCGACTTCACAGATACGCAGTATTTT. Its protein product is CASSQVSHTSDFTDTQYF.

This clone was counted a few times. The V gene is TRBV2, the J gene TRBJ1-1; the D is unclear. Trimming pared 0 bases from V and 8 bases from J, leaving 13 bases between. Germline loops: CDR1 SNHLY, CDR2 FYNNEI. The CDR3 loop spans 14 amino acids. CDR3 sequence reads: CASSEAGGRAEAFF. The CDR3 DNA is TGTGCCAGCAGTGAAGCCGGAGGACGCGCCGAAGCTTTCTTT.

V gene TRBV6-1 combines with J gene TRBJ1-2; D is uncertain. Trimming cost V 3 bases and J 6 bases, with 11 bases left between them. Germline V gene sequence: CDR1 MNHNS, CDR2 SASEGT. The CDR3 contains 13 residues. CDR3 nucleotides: TGTGCCAGCAGTGACGGGTACTGGGATGGCTACACCTTC. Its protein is CASSDGYWDGYTF.

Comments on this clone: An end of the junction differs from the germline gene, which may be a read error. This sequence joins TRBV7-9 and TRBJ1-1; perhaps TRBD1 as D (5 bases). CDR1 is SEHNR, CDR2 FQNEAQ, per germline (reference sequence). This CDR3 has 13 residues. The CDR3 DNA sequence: TGTTCCAGCAGCCGGACACAAAAACTTGAAGCTTTCTTT. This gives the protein CSSSRTQKLEAFF.